The rows below give T cell receptor beta chains drawn from one sample of a study of control samples from healthy donors and cancer patients. TCRdb's copy holds only in-frame clones and misses some; the assay was immunoSEQ multiplex PCR. The sample includes approximately 40,000 clones, more than 65% of them seen just once. The sequenced sample consisted of formalin-fixed, paraffin-embedded tissue. Receptors were obtained from a male donor with melanoma. The conserved cysteine and the conserved F or W are not part of the CDR3 here.

v_call,cdr3_length,j_call,cdr3_aa
TRBV29-1,10,TRBJ2-5,SVTSGQETQY
TRBV5-4,10,TRBJ2-4,ASSLPGSIQY
TRBV5-1,12,TRBJ1-4,ASQTGTGNEKLF
TRBV18,13,TRBJ2-3,ASSPGGRSTDTQY
TRBV6-1,14,TRBJ2-5,ASSEVGLAGQETQY
TRBV7-3,17,TRBJ2-2,ASSLTFPRASGSKGELF
TRBV19,11,TRBJ2-3,ASSTTRGDTQY
TRBV3-1/TRBV3-2,12,TRBJ1-6,ASSHSRGNSPLH
TRBV2,11,TRBJ1-2,ASSKREAYGYT
TRBV7-9,12,TRBJ2-7,ASTSGGLAAEQY
TRBV10-2,13,TRBJ1-6,ASKSGQIYNSPLH
TRBV28,10,TRBJ2-5,ASRKVQETQY
TRBV9,12,TRBJ2-7,ASSVGAAPAGQY
TRBV24-1,13,TRBJ1-5,ATSDAAGGNQPQH
TRBV30,12,TRBJ1-5,AWSVSGSNQPQH